The 2 T cell receptor beta chains below were found in one sample sequenced in a study of T cells in Graves' hyperthyroidism and ophthalmopathy. The TCR beta CDR3 regions underwent amplification using RNA transcripts as the source. HTBI primers drove first-round RT-PCR of the TCR CDR3. TCRdb ran MiXCR on the multiplex PCR reads and lists one entry per CDR3 protein. The sample lists about 270,000 distinct CDR3 sequences, less than 30% occurring once. The sample consisted of blood. The source of these receptors is a man aged 35-49 years with Graves' hyperthyroidism that later progressed to Graves' ophthalmopathy.

This clonotype was observed many times. J is TRBJ2-4 and V is TRBV11-3, with TRBD2 identical over 9 bases. The V gene end was trimmed by 1 base and the J gene end by 4 bases; junction bases not matched to a gene: 11. This CDR3 is built from 18 residues. The germline gives CDR1 SGHNT, CDR2 YENEEA. CDR3: CASSLGVAGVRVKNIQYF. The CDR3 nucleotides read TGTGCCAGCAGCTTAGGGGTAGCGGGAGTTCGCGTTAAAAACATTCAGTACTTC.

This clonotype was observed many times. This chain uses TRBV28 with TRBJ2-7; 10 positions agree with TRBD2. The CDR3 consists of 15 residues. Per germline, CDR1 MDHEN and CDR2 SYDVKM. The ends lost 6 bases at V and 1 base at J; junction bases unmatched: 6. CDR3 DNA: TGTGCCAGCAGCGAGGGACTAGCGCCTTCCTACGAGCAGTACTTC. This translates into CASSEGLAPSYEQYF.